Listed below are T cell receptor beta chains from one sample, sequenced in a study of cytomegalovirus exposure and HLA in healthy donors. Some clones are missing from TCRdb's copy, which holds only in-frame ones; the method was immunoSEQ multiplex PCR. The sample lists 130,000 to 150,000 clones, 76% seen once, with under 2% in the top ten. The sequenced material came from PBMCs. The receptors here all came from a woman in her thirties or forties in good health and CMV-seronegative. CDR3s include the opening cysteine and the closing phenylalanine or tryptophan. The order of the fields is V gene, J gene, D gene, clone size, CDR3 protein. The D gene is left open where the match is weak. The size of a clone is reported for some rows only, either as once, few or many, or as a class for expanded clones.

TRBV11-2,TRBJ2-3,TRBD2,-,CASSLVLPAAGGGDTQYF
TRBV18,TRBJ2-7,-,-,CASSSGQRAYEQYF
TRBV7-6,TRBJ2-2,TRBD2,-,CASSYWRLAGVTGELFF
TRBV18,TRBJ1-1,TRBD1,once,CASSPWTGLNTEAFF
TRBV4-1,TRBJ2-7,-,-,CASRKGPGQVMKQYF
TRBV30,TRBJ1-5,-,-,CAWRARDISNQPQHF
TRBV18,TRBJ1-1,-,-,CASSPPSIGDHTEAFF
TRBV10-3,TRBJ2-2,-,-,CAISEGATGELFF
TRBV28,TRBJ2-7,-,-,CASSFPGRTYEQYF
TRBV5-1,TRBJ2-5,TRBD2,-,CASSLAIAGGETQYF
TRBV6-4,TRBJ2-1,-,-,CASSDQKKSSYNEQFF
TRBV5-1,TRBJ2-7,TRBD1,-,CASSLGPGQGTYEQYF
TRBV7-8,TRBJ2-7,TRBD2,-,CASSLSGGAYEQYF
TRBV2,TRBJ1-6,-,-,CASTGVEDSPLHF
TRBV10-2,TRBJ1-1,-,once,CASSEYRGASTEAFF
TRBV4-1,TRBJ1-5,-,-,CASSQVGLRLAQHF
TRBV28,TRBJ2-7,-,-,CASSLGGYEQYF
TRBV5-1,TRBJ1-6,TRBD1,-,CASSPGQDNSPLHF
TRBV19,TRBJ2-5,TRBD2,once,CASSIGGTSGALETQYF
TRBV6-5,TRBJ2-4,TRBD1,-,CASSFGTGKNIQYF
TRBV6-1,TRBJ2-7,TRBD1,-,CASSQTPDRVYEQYF
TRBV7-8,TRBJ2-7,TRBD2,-,CASSRTGLAWYEQYF
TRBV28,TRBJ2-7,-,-,CASSFQGSAYEQYF
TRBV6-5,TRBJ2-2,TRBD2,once,CASRPGLRTGELFF
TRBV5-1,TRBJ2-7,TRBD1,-,CASNPWGQGDNEQYF
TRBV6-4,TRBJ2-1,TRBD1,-,CASSPRTGAYNEQFF
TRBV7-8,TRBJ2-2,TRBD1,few,CASSSGQGKSNTGELFF
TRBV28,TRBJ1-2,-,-,CASSWRGGYGYTF
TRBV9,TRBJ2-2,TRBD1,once,CASSPTGTGNTGELFF
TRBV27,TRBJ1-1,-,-,CASSWGGLRTEAFF
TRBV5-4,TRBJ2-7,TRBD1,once,CASSLGQGVAYEQYF
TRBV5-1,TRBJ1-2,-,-,CASSLAGRGKSNYGYTF
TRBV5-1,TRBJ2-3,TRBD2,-,CASSLLRGDTDTQYF
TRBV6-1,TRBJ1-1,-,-,CASSESRGLGTEAFF
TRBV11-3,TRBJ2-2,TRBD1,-,CASSLAYRGGTGELFF
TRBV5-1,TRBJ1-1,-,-,CASSPAGGNTEAFF
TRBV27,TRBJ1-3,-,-,CASRQLRGGNTIYF
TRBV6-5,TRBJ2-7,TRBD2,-,CASKLAGASEQYF
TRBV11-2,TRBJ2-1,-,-,CASTTLGGSSYNEQFF
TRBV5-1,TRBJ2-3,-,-,CASSLEHSTTDTQYF
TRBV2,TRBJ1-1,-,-,CASGTDMNTEAFF
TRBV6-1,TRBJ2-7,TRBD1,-,CASSDGTASSYEQYF
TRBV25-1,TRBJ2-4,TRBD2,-,CASSESAGGNYIQYF
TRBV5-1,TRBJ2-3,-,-,CASSLAGRGDTQYF
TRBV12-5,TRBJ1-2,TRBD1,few,CASGLGGPGYGYTF
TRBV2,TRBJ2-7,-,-,CASSEQRVYF
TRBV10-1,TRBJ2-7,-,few,CASSESRSSEQYF
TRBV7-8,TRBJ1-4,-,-,CASSSHRVEKLFF
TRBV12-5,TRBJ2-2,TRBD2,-,CASQAGGAGELFF
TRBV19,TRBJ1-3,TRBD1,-,CASSRSRGTGRHADF
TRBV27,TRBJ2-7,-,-,CASKGTGRWAYEQYF
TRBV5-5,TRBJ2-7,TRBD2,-,CASSLESEVAGLSQYF